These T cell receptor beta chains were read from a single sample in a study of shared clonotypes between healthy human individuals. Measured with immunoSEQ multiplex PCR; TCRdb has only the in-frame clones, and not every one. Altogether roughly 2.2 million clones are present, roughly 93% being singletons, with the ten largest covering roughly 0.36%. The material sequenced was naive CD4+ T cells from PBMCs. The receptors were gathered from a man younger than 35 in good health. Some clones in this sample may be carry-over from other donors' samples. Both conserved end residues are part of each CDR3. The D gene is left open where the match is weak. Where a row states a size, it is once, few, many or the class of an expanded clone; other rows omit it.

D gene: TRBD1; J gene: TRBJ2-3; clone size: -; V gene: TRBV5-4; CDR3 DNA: TGTGCCAGCAGCACCGAAGAACAGACAGGGACAGATACGCAGTATTTT; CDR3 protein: CASSTEEQTGTDTQYF
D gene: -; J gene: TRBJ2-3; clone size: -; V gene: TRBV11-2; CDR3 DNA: TGTGCCAGCAGCTTAGATCTTTCCAGCCAGTATACGCAGTATTTT; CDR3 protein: CASSLDLSSQYTQYF
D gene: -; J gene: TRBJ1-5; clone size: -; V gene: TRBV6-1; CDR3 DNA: TGTGCCAGCTCGGGACGGCTTAGCAATCAGCCCCAGCATTTT; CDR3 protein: CASSGRLSNQPQHF
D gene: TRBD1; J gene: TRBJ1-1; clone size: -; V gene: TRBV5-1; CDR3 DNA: TGCGCCAGCAGCTCCGACAGGGGGACCACTGAAGCTTTCTTT; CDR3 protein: CASSSDRGTTEAFF
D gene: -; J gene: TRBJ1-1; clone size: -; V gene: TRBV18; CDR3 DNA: TGTGCCAGCTCACCTTCGGGGGCCCAGAACACTGAAGCTTTCTTT; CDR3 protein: CASSPSGAQNTEAFF
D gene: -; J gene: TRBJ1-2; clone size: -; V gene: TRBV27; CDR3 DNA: TGTGCCAGCAGTTTAAGCAGGACCCTCGTGGATGGCTACACCTTC; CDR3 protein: CASSLSRTLVDGYTF
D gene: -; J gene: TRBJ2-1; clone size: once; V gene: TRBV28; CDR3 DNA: TGTGCCAGCAGGTCGACAGTCTTTGGCAATGAGCAGTTCTTC; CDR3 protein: CASRSTVFGNEQFF
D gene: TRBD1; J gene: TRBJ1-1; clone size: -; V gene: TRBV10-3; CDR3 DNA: TGTGCCATCAGCAATTCAGGGGGTACTGAAGCTTTCTTT; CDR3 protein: CAISNSGGTEAFF
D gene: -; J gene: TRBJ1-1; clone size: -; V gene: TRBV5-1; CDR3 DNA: TGCGCCAGCTTTCCTTCAGGGACACCGAACACTGAAGCTTTCTTT; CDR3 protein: CASFPSGTPNTEAFF
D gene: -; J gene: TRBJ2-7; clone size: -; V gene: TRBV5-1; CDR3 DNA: TGCGCCAGCAGCTTAGACAGGTCCTACGAGCAGTACTTC; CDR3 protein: CASSLDRSYEQYF
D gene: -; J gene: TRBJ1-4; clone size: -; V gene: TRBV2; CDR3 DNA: TGTGCCAGCAGTTATTCAGGGATAGGGGATGAAAAACTGTTTTTT; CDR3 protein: CASSYSGIGDEKLFF
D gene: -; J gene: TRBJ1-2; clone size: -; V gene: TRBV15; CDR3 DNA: TGTGCCACCAGCAGAGCGCCGGGGCAGGGTCCCTACTATGGCTACACCTTC; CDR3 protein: CATSRAPGQGPYYGYTF
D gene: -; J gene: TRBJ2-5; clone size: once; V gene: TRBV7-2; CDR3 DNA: TGTGCCAGCAGCCTCACAATCCAAGAGACCCAGTACTTC; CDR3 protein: CASSLTIQETQYF